Each of the 20 T cell receptor beta chains below was sequenced from the same sample in a study of beta chain features in type 1 diabetes. Study-level points and caveats: Moderate but significant shortening of TCRB CDR3s was recorded in all four CD4+ subsets from Type 1 diabetes patients.

As every portion of the isolated RNA was reverse transcribed, the sequencing read expressed TCRB transcripts. Assay: immunoSEQ multiplex PCR; the TCRdb copy retains only in-frame clones and omits some. This table holds about 160,000 clones, about 8% found once. Which antigens these TCRs recognize remains unknown. Material: central memory CD4+ T cells from blood. The source of these receptors is a woman in her thirties or forties with type 1 diabetes.

The rearrangement uses TRBV27 and TRBJ1-5; 7 bases match TRBD1. This CDR3 comprises 12 residues. The germline CDR1 and CDR2 sequences are MNHEY and SMNVEV (reference sequence). V was pared by 5 bases and J by 15 bases, with 10 bases of the junction left unmatched. In DNA form, the CDR3 reads TGTGCCAGCAGTCATAGGACAGGAGCGAGGCATTTT. This translates into CASSHRTGARHF.

The chain joins TRBV6-5 to TRBJ1-5; weak D call: TRBD1 (5 bases). This CDR3 spans 15 amino acids. V was cut by 6 bases and J by 6 bases, with 18 bases left in between. The germline V gene encodes CDR1 MNHEY and CDR2 SVGAGI. The CDR3, as DNA: TGTGCCAGCAGCTCCGGGACTCTAAAGGGTCAGCCCCAGCATTTT. Its protein product is CASSSGTLKGQPQHF.

This clone occurred a few times. The V gene is TRBV15, the J gene TRBJ2-7; D is possibly TRBD2 (5 bases). Germline V lookup: CDR1 LNHNV, CDR2 YYDKDF (reference sequence). The CDR3 runs 15 residues. The V gene lost 4 bases and the J gene lost 2 bases, with 15 bases spanning the gap. CDR3 sequence reads: CATSIEDAGPYEQYF. CDR3 nucleotide sequence: TGTGCCACCAGCATAGAGGACGCGGGTCCCTACGAGCAGTACTTC.

There are a few counts of this clone. This chain connects TRBV29-1 to TRBJ1-1; D remains unclear. V lost 4 bases to trimming and J lost 7 bases, with 13 bases between them. This CDR3 is 12 amino acids long. Germline V lookup: CDR1 SQVTM, CDR2 ANQGSEA. CDR3 DNA: TGCAGCGTTGTCAGTGGGCCTGGTGAAGCTTTCTTT. It specifies CSVVSGPGEAFF.

The gene calls are TRBV15 and TRBJ1-5, with TRBD1 as a possible D gene (6 bases). The CDR3 is 14 amino acids. Trimming took off 0 bases at V and 9 bases at J, with 12 bases between the two ends. From germline, CDR1 is LNHNV and CDR2 YYDKDF (reference sequence). CDR3 sequence reads: CATSRDVGARPQHF. Written as DNA, the CDR3 is TGTGCCACCAGCAGAGATGTGGGGGCGAGGCCCCAGCATTTT.

The V gene is TRBV4-3, the J gene TRBJ1-2, with no clear D. Trimming took 0 bases from V and 0 from J, leaving 5 bases between them. Looked up from germline, CDR1 is LGHNA and CDR2 is YSLEER. CDR3 size: 14 residues. The CDR3 loop reads CASSQERANYGYTF. The CDR3 region has the DNA TGCGCCAGCAGCCAAGAGCGGGCTAACTATGGCTACACCTTC.

The sample holds a few counts of this clone. CDR3 DNA sequence: TGTGCCAGCAGTTTACTCGGGGAGGATGAAAAACTGTTTTTT. Protein product: CASSLLGEDEKLFF. The chain carries TRBV27 and TRBJ1-4; no reliable D call. Germline V gene lookup returns CDR1 MNHEY and CDR2 SMNVEV (reference sequence). Trimming took off 2 bases at V and 6 bases at J, with 10 bases between the two ends. There are 14 residues in the CDR3.

The V gene is TRBV28, the J gene TRBJ2-1; 7 positions agree with TRBD1. CDR1 is MDHEN and CDR2 is SYDVKM in the germline V gene. The CDR3 has 16 amino acids. V trimming: 8 bases; J trimming: 0 bases; junction bases outside the gene matches: 10. DNA for the CDR3: TGTGCCAGCCACAATCCGGGACAGAGCTCCTACAATGAGCAGTTCTTC. Translating it yields CASHNPGQSSYNEQFF.

The sample holds a few counts of this clone. The CDR3 protein is CASGGTAVLYGYTF. The CDR3 DNA reads as TGTGCCAGCGGGGGGACAGCGGTCCTCTATGGCTACACCTTC. The V call is TRBV2, the J call TRBJ1-2, with 7 nucleotides matching TRBD1. The germline V gene encodes CDR1 SNHLY and CDR2 FYNNEI. There are 14 residues in the CDR3. The J segment lost 4 bases and the V segment lost 8 bases, leaving 10 bases of the junction unmatched.

This clone was seen a few times. The chain has TRBV7-8 and TRBJ1-1; perhaps TRBD1 as D (5 bases). Germline values: CDR1 SGHVS, CDR2 FQNEAQ. Trimming removed 1 base from V and 4 bases from J, with 16 bases in between. The CDR3 sequence is 16 residues long. CDR3 sequence (DNA): TGTGCCAGCAGCTTAGGTAGGCAGGGATGGGCCACTGAAGCTTTCTTT. It translates to CASSLGRQGWATEAFF.

This clone was observed many times. The chain uses TRBV4-1 and TRBJ2-2; D ambiguous. The CDR3 consists of 13 residues. Germline CDR1 reads MGHRA; CDR2 reads YSYEKL. V dropped 4 bases and J dropped 2 bases, with 5 bases sitting between them. As DNA, the CDR3 is TGCGCCAGCAGCCGAACTAACACCGGGGAGCTGTTTTTT. It translates to CASSRTNTGELFF.

Only a few counts were recorded for this clone. This rearrangement joins TRBV9 to TRBJ2-5; TRBD2 matches 9 bases. Germline values: CDR1 SGDLS, CDR2 YYNGEE. The CDR3 is made up of 16 amino acids. V lost 0 bases to trimming and J lost 1 base; unmatched junction nucleotides: 4. The CDR3 nucleotides read TGTGCCAGCAGCGTAGGAACTAGCGGGTTCCAAGAGACCCAGTACTTC. Translating it yields CASSVGTSGFQETQYF.

This chain connects TRBV6-1 to TRBJ1-5, with 8 bases identical to TRBD1. J was trimmed by 2 bases and V by 6 bases; bases with no gene match: 6. Germline V CDR1 and CDR2: MNHNS, SASEGT. The CDR3 spans 15 residues. The CDR3 here is CASSPPGGGNQPQHF. CDR3 in DNA: TGTGCCAGCAGCCCTCCAGGGGGCGGCAATCAGCCCCAGCATTTT.

The chain joins TRBV6-5 to TRBJ2-7, with D perhaps matching TRBD2 (6 bases). The CDR3 consists of 15 residues. V lost 3 bases and J lost 3, with 15 bases in between. The germline CDR1 and CDR2 sequences are MNHEY and SVGAGI. The DNA of the CDR3 is TGTGCCAGCAGTTATGGAGGGGAAAAGGTCTACGAGCAGTACTTC. It yields the protein CASSYGGEKVYEQYF.

This clone was seen more than once but under ten times. The chain joins TRBV9 to TRBJ2-2; 8 bases line up with TRBD1. Germline CDR1 SGDLS, CDR2 YYNGEE. Unmatched junction bases numbered 5, after V lost 4 bases and J lost 6 bases. This CDR3 spans 14 amino acids. The CDR3 spells CASSPTGVPGELFF. The CDR3, as DNA: TGTGCCAGCAGCCCGACAGGGGTCCCCGGGGAGCTGTTTTTT.

This clone was found a few times. The chain uses TRBV7-3 and TRBJ1-2; no clear D. CDR1 is SGHTA and CDR2 is FQGTGA in the germline V gene. The V end lost 1 base, the J end lost 1 base, and 7 bases lay between the germline ends. This CDR3 contains 14 residues. The CDR3 nucleotides read TGTGCCAGCAGCTTAAGTCGGGATAACTATGGCTACACCTTC. It is translated as CASSLSRDNYGYTF. Full variable domain (remainder filled in from reference TRBV7-3 and TRBJ1-2): GAGVSQTPSNKVTEKGKYVELRCDPISGHTALYWYRQSLGQGPEFLIYFQGTGAADDSGLPNDRFFAVRPEGSVSTLKIQRTERGDSAVYLCASSLSRDNYGYTFGSGTRLTVV.

The chain has TRBV19 and TRBJ1-2, with 7 bases identical to TRBD1. After removal of 5 bases from V and 4 bases from J, the junction contained 4 bases not matched to a gene. Germline loops: CDR1 LNHDA, CDR2 SQIVND (reference sequence). The CDR3 sequence is 13 residues long. This chain's CDR3 is CASSSRQGYGYTF. The CDR3 DNA reads as TGTGCCAGTAGTTCCCGACAGGGCTATGGCTACACCTTC.

This clone was picked up many times. The chain combines TRBV23-1 with TRBJ2-7; a possible D gene is TRBD1 (5 bases). TRBV23-1 is assigned to the ORF class and has an uncertain function. V gave up 6 bases and J gave up 0 bases, with 21 bases separating them. This CDR3 is built from 17 residues. CDR3 sequence (DNA): TGCGCCAGCAGCCCTTCCGCGACAGTCCAATCCTCCTACGAGCAGTACTTC. Its translation: CASSPSATVQSSYEQYF.

The J gene is TRBJ2-7, the V gene TRBV19; D might be TRBD1 (6 bases). CDR3 length: 13 residues. Per germline, CDR1 LNHDA and CDR2 SQIVND (reference sequence). Trimming cost V 4 bases and J 4 bases, with 11 bases left between them. DNA for the CDR3: TGTGCCAGTAGTAGGCAGGGGCTATACGAGCAGTACTTC. Its translation: CASSRQGLYEQYF.

The rearrangement links TRBV9 to TRBJ2-7; 7 bases are a match to TRBD2. This CDR3 is built from 15 residues. The germline V gene encodes CDR1 SGDLS and CDR2 YYNGEE. The V gene end was trimmed by 4 bases and the J gene end by 4 bases; junction bases not matched to a gene: 11. The CDR3 nucleotides read TGTGCCAGCAGCCCCCTAGCGGCCGCTGGGTACGAGCAGTACTTC. Its translation is CASSPLAAAGYEQYF.